This T cell receptor (beta chain) was sequenced for a study of early T cells in non-severe SARS-CoV-2 infection. At the level of the study: Sequenced bulk RNA came from whole blood that was unsorted, and chains were unpaired.

V gave up 0 bases and J gave up 4 bases, with 9 bases separating them. CDR3 length equals 14 residues. The germline V gene encodes CDR1 SGHVS and CDR2 FQNEAQ. This clonotype was observed a few times. Its antigen is currently unknown. Study results and limitations: There was a bias toward anti-spike CD8 responses in VDJdb matching, which missed private and CD4 specificities.

Individual cDNA molecules were tagged with unique molecular identifiers. Each CDR3 protein is one row after TCRdb ran MiXCR on the 5' RACE reads. The repertoire consists of tens of thousands of distinct CDR3 sequences, with about 15% occurring once and the leading ten covering around 7%. The sequenced sample was whole blood. The receptor comes from an adult who was a healthcare worker with PCR-confirmed SARS-CoV-2 infection or an uninfected control (not recorded which). The chain employs TRBV7-8 and TRBJ1-2; D perhaps matches TRBD1 (6 bases). The CDR3 DNA sequence: TGTGCCAGCAGCTTAGCAACAGGGCGCTATGGCTACACCTTC. It yields the protein CASSLATGRYGYTF.